This T cell receptor beta chain was captured in a study of cytomegalovirus exposure and HLA in healthy donors. General study points: Fewer than 200 TCR beta chains were listed as cytomegalovirus-associated. Within an earlier analysis, most TCR beta V segments proved productive either about 87% or about 30% of the time. Exclusion as indistinguishable affected some V segments, including TRBV6-2 and TRBV6-3. At a 0.05 false discovery rate, a later analysis found approximately 15,000 TCR beta sequences to be associated with HLA alleles.

Germline V gene data show CDR1 as SGHVS and CDR2 as FNYEAQ. CDR3 length: 12 residues. The germline V and J ends were trimmed by 5 bases and 14 bases, with 13 bases remaining between them. It was with 60 Vbeta and 13 Jbeta primers that the PCR ran. This table comes from immunoSEQ multiplex PCR, and its TCRdb copy is limited to in-frame clones, with some not included. The table has some 190,000 clones, about 82% seen once; the top ten hold about 1.6%. Note on this clone: Its matching antigen is unknown.

Sequenced: PBMCs. The V call is TRBV7-6, the J call TRBJ1-6, with D possibly matching TRBD1 (5 bases). The clonotype was recovered from a young man in good health and CMV-seronegative. The CDR3 coding sequence is TGTGCCAGCAGCCGAGACAGCTATACCCTCCACTTT. Translation: CASSRDSYTLHF.